This T cell receptor beta chain was found in a study of cytomegalovirus exposure and HLA in healthy donors. The study's findings and limits: Sequencing artifact likely explains a cluster of highly shared sequence variants. The only immune exposure information that was available was CMV serostatus. There were a few CMV-associated chains whose specificity for CMV antigens was confirmed in vitro. Most CMV-associated TCR beta chains appeared HLA-restricted in a later analysis.

Trimming pared 3 bases from V and 6 bases from J, leaving 9 bases between. Germline V gene data show CDR1 as KGHSH and CDR2 as LQKENI. This CDR3 has 13 amino acids. Primers: 60 Vbeta forward and 13 Jbeta reverse. Sequencing used immunoSEQ multiplex PCR; TCRdb keeps in-frame clones, though not all of them. This sample contains just under 65,000 clones. A word on this clone: The antigen remains unidentified.

This TCR was recovered from a boy aged 5-17 years in good health and CMV-seronegative. The chain is built from TRBV18 and TRBJ2-1, with D possibly TRBD2 on 5 matching bases. Sample: PBMCs. The CDR3 loop is CASSPGGFNEQFF. CDR3 DNA: TGTGCCAGCTCACCGGGCGGGTTCAATGAGCAGTTCTTC.